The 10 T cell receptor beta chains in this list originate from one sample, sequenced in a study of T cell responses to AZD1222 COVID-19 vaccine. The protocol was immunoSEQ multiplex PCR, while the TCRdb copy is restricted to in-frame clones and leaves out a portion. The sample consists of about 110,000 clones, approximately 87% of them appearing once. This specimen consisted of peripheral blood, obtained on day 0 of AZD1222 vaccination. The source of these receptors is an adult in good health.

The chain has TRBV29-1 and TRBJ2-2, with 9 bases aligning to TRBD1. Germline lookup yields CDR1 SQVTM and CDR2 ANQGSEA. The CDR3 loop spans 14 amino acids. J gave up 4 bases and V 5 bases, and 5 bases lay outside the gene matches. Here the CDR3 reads CSVSTGGVTGELFF. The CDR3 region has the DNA TGCAGCGTTTCCACAGGGGGCGTCACCGGGGAGCTGTTTTTT.

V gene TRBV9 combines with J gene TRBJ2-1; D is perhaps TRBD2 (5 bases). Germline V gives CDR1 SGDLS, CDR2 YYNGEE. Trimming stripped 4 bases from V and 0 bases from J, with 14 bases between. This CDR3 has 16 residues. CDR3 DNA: TGTGCCAGCAGCCCCACCTCGGGATACTCCTACAATGAGCAGTTCTTC. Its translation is CASSPTSGYSYNEQFF.

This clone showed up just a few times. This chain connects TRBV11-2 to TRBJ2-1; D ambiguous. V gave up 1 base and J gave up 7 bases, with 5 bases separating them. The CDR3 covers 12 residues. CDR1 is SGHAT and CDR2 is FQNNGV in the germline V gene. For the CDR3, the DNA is TGTGCCAGCAGCTTAGGCGCAAATGAGCAGTTCTTC. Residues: CASSLGANEQFF.

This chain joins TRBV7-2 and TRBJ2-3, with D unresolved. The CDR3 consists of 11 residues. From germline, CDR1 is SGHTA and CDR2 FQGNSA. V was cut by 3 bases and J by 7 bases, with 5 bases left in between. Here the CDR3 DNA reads TGTGCCAGCAGCTTGAAAAATACGCAGTATTTT. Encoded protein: CASSLKNTQYF.

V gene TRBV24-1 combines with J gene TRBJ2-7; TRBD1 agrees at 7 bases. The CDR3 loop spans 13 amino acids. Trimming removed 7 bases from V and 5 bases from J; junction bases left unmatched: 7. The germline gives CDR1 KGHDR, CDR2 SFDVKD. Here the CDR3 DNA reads TGTGCCACCAGCACGGGACAGAGCAACGAGCAGTACTTC. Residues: CATSTGQSNEQYF.

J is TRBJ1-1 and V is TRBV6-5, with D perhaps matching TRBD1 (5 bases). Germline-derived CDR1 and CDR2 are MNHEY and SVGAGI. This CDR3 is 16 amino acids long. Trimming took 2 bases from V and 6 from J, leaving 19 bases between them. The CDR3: CASSYGGWGRRAEAFF. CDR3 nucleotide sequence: TGTGCCAGCAGTTACGGGGGGTGGGGCAGGAGGGCTGAAGCTTTCTTT.

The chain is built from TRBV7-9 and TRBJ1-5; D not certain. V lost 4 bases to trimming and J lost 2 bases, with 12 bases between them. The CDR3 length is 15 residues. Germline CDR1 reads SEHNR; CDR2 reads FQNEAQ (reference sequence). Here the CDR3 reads CASSSLGPRNQPQHF. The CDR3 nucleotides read TGTGCCAGCAGCTCACTAGGCCCTCGCAATCAGCCCCAGCATTTT. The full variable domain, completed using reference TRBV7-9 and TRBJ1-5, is DTGVSQNPRHKITKRGQNVTFRCDPISEHNRLYWYRQTLGQGPEFLTYFQNEAQLEKSRLLSDRFSAERPKGSFSTLEIQRTEQGDSAMYLCASSSLGPRNQPQHFGDGTRLSIL.

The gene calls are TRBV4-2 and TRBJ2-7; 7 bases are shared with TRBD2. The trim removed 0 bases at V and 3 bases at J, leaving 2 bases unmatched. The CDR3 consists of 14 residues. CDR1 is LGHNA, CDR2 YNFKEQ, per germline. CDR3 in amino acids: CASSQDTSDYEQYF. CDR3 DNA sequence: TGTGCCAGCAGCCAAGATACTAGCGACTACGAGCAGTACTTC.

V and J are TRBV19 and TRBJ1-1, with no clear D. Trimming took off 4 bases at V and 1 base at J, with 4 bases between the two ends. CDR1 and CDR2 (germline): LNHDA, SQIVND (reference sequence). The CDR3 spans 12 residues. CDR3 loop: CASSTGNTEAFF. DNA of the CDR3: TGTGCCAGTAGTACCGGGAACACTGAAGCTTTCTTT.

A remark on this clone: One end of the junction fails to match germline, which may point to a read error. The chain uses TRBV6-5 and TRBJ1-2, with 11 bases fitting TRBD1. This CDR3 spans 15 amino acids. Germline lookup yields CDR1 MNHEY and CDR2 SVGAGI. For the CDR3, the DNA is TGTGCCAGCAGTGACTCGGGGACAGGGGGCTATGGCTACACCTTC. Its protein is CASSDSGTGGYGYTF.